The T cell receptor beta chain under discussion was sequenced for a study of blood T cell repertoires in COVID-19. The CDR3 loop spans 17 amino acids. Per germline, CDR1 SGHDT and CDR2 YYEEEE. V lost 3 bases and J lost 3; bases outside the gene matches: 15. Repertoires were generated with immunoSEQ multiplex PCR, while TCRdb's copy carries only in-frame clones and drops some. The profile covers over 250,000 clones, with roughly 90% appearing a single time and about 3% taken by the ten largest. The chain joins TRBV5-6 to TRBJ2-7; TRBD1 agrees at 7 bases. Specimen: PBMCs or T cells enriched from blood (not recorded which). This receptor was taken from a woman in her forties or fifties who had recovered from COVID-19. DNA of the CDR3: TGTGCCAGCAGCTGGAATGTAGGGGGCTCCCGTGACTACGAGCAGTACTTC. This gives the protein CASSWNVGGSRDYEQYF.